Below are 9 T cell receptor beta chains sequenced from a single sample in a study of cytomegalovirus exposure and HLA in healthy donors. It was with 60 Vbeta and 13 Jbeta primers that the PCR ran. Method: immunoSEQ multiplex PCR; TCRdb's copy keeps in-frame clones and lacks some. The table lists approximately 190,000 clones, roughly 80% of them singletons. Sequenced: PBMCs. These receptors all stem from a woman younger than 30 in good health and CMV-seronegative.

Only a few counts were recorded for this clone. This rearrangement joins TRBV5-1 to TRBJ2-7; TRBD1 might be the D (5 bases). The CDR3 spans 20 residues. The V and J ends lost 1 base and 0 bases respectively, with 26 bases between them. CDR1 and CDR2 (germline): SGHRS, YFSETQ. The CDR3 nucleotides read TGCGCCAGCAGCTTGATTCAGGGCTGTGGAAGTAGAAAAAGCTCCTACGAGCAGTACGTC. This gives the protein CASSLIQGCGSRKSSYEQYV.

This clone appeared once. CDR3 nucleotides: TGCGCCAGCAGCCAACTAGCGGGACCCGATGAGCAGTTCTTC. Translating gives CASSQLAGPDEQFF. This chain connects TRBV4-1 to TRBJ2-1; the match to TRBD2 covers 9 bases. Germline lookup yields CDR1 MGHRA and CDR2 YSYEKL. This CDR3 has 14 residues. The junction had 4 bases not matched to a gene; V was cut back by 2 bases and J by 8 bases.

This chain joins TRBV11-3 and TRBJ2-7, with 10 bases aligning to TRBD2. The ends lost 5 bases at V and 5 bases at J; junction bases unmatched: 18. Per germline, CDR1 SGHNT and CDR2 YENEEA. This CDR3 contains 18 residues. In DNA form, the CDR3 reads TGTGCCAGCAGCCCGGGGAAGTGGGGGCTAGCGGGAGAAAACGAGCAGTACGTC. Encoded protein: CASSPGKWGLAGENEQYV.

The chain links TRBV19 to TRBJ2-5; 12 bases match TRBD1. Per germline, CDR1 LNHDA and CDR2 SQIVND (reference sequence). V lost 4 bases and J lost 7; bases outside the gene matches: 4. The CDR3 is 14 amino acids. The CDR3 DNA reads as TGTGCCAGTAGTAGGGACAGGGGGCGCGGGACCCAGTACTTC. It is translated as CASSRDRGRGTQYF.

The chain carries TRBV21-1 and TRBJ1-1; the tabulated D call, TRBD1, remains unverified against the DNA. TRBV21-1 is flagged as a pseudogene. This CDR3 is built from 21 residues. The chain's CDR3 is CASSKAGQGHTTREMNTEAFF. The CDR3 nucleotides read TGTGCCAGCAGCAAAGCAGGGCAGGGACACACAACTAGGGAAATGAACACTGAAGCTTTCTTT.

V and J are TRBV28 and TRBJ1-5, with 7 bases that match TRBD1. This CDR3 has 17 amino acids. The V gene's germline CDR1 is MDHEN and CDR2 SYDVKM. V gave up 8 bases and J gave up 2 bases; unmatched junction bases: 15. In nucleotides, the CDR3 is TGTGCCAGCCGCCCAGGGGGTATACGATCGGGCAATCAGCCCCAGCATTTT. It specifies CASRPGGIRSGNQPQHF.

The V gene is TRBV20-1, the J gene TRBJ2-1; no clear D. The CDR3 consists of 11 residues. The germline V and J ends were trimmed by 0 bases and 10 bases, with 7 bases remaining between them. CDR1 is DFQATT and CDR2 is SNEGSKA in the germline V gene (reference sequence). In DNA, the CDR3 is TGCAGTGCTAGAGATCTGCGGGAGCAGTTCTTC. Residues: CSARDLREQFF.

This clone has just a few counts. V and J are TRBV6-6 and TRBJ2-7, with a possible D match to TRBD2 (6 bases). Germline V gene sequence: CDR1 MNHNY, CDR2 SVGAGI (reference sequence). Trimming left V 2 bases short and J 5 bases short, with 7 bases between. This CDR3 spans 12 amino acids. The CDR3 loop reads CASSYGGNEQYF. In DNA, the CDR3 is TGTGCCAGCAGTTACGGCGGGAACGAGCAGTACTTC.

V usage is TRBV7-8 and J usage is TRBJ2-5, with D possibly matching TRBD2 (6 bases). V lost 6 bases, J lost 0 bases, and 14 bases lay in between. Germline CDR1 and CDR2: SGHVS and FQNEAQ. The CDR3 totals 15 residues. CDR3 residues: CASSGHRGYQETQYF. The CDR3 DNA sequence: TGTGCCAGCAGTGGGCACCGGGGGTACCAAGAGACCCAGTACTTC.